This note documents a single T cell receptor beta chain sequence. The data were produced by immunoSEQ multiplex PCR, yet TCRdb's version contains in-frame clones alone and is incomplete. This table holds some 67,000 clones, less than 90% found once. This sample stems from a study of PD-L1 blockade in urothelial cancer. Study information: Peripheral blood specimens exhibited a median yield of around 140,000 T cells.

Trimming left V 3 bases short and J 6 bases short, with 17 bases between. Germline loops: CDR1 SEHNR, CDR2 FQNEAQ (reference sequence). This CDR3 is 16 amino acids long. The chain has TRBV7-9 and TRBJ2-2, with unresolved D. This TCR derives from a man in his 60s with urothelial cancer. The source material was PBMCs, sampled around atezolizumab (anti-PD-L1) treatment. CDR3 sequence: CASSFLQAPKAGELFF. The CDR3 nucleotides read TGTGCCAGCAGCTTTTTGCAGGCTCCAAAGGCCGGGGAGCTGTTTTTT.